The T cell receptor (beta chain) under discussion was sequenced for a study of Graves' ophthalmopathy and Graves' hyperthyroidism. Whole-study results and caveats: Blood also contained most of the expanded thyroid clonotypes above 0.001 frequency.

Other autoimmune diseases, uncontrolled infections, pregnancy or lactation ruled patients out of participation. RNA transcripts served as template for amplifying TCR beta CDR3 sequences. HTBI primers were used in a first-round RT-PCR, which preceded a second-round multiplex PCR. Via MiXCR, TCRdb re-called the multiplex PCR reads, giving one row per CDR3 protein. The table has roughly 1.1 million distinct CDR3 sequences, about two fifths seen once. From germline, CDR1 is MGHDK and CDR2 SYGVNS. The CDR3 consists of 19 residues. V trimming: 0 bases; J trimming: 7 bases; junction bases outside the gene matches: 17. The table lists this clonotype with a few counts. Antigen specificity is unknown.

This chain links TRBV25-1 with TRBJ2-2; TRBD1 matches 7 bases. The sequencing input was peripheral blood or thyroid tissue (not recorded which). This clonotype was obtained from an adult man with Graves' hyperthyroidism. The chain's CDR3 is CASSEYDLDNRGKNGELFF. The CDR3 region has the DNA TGTGCCAGCAGTGAATACGATCTCGACAACAGGGGAAAGAACGGGGAGCTGTTTTTT. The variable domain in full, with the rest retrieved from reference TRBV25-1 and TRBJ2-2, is EADIYQTPRYLVIGTGKKITLECSQTMGHDKMYWYQQDPGMELHLIHYSYGVNSTEKGDLSSESTVSRIRTEHFPLTLESARPSHTSQYLCASSEYDLDNRGKNGELFFGEGSRLTVL.